These 18 T cell receptor beta chains were sequenced from one sample in a study of patients and donors after allogeneic stem cell transplantation. TCRdb independently ran MiXCR on the RT-PCR reads; one entry per CDR3 protein. This sample has approximately 160,000 distinct CDR3 sequences; around 30% occur once, and the top ten carry under 3.5%. The sequencing sample was made of blood, either unsorted or a sorted T cell fraction (not recorded which). Receptor source: a human donor who was either an allogeneic HSCT recipient or a stem cell or donor lymphocyte infusion donor (not recorded which). It is not recorded whose cells these are; they may come from a transplant donor.

The chain joins TRBV6-5 to TRBJ2-7, with TRBD2 as a possible D gene (5 bases). The germline CDR1 and CDR2 sequences are MNHEY and SVGAGI. The CDR3 is made up of 12 amino acids. V lost 7 bases and J 4 bases, leaving 11 bases between the germline ends. The CDR3 coding sequence is TGTGCCAGCACGGGGTTACGTTACGAGCAGTACTTC. Translated, it gives CASTGLRYEQYF.

This chain joins TRBV7-2 and TRBJ1-5; 8 bases line up with TRBD1. The CDR3 covers 15 residues. CDR1 is SGHTA, CDR2 FQGNSA, per germline. With 4 bases clipped from V and 7 bases from J, the junction kept 9 bases outside the gene matches. As DNA, the CDR3 is TGTGCCAGCAGCTCCCAACAGGGGGGGAGACAGCCCCAGCATTTT. Protein product: CASSSQQGGRQPQHF.

The J gene is TRBJ1-4, the V gene TRBV20-1; TRBD1 is a possible D gene (6 bases). The CDR3 loop spans 14 amino acids. CDR1 and CDR2 (germline): DFQATT, SNEGSKA (reference sequence). The germline V and J ends were trimmed by 6 bases and 7 bases, with 18 bases remaining between them. As DNA, the CDR3 is TGCAGTGCGCCCAGGCCCGGGACAACTGAAAAACTGTTTTTT. Translation gives CSAPRPGTTEKLFF.

The CDR3 nucleotides read TGCAGTGTCTCTAGCGGGAAGAATGAGCAGTTCTTC. Its protein product is CSVSSGKNEQFF. The chain uses TRBV20-1 and TRBJ2-1; 9 nucleotides match TRBD2. The CDR3 loop spans 12 amino acids. V dropped 7 bases and J dropped 7; count of bases not matched to a gene: 5. The germline gives CDR1 DFQATT, CDR2 SNEGSKA (reference sequence).

The gene calls are TRBV20-1 and TRBJ2-7; D may match TRBD1 or TRBD2 (5 bases each). With 0 bases removed from V and 2 bases from J, the gap between germline ends came to 11 bases. The CDR3 runs 14 residues. CDR1 is DFQATT, CDR2 SNEGSKA, per germline (reference sequence). This chain's CDR3 is CSARDGARPYEQYF. The CDR3 nucleotides read TGCAGTGCTAGAGACGGGGCTAGGCCCTACGAGCAGTACTTC.

The rearrangement joins TRBV2 to TRBJ1-1; 8 nucleotides agree with TRBD1. Germline trimming cut 5 bases from V and 5 bases from J; bases unmatched to any gene: 19. The CDR3 spans 18 residues. CDR1 SNHLY and CDR2 FYNNEI come from the germline V gene. CDR3 in DNA: TGTGCCAGCAGTCCCCGACCACGAAGTTGGACAGGGTGGACTGAAGCTTTCTTT. It encodes CASSPRPRSWTGWTEAFF.

This clonotype was seen only a few times. The V and J genes are TRBV29-1 and TRBJ1-1; D gene uncertain. The germline V and J ends were trimmed by 4 bases and 1 base, with 13 bases remaining between them. The CDR3 consists of 14 residues. Germline CDR1 SQVTM, CDR2 ANQGSEA. The CDR3 DNA reads as TGCAGCGTTGGGGTAGGAAGGAGGAACACTGAAGCTTTCTTT. Its translation: CSVGVGRRNTEAFF. Variable domain in full (rest from reference TRBV29-1 and TRBJ1-1): SAVISQKPSRDICQRGTSLTIQCQVDSQVTMMFWYRQQPGQSLTLIATANQGSEATYESGFVIDKFPISRPNLTFSTLTVSNMSPEDSSIYLCSVGVGRRNTEAFFGQGTRLTVV.

The J gene is TRBJ2-1, the V gene TRBV7-2, with a weak D call TRBD1 (6 bases). The CDR3 runs to 14 residues. CDR1 and CDR2 (germline): SGHTA, FQGNSA. Trimming took 5 bases from V and 4 from J, leaving 12 bases between them. CDR3 in amino acids: CASSEAQGYNEQFF. CDR3 coding DNA: TGTGCCAGCAGCGAAGCCCAGGGGTACAATGAGCAGTTCTTC.

The rearrangement uses TRBV7-9 and TRBJ2-3, with D tentatively TRBD2 (5 bases). Trimming left V 5 bases short and J 8 bases short, with 14 bases between. The CDR3 sequence is 13 residues long. Per germline, CDR1 SEHNR and CDR2 FQNEAQ (reference sequence). The CDR3 is CASSPGVASTQYF. In DNA, the CDR3 is TGTGCCAGCAGCCCCGGGGTCGCGAGTACGCAGTATTTT.

This clonotype has ten or more counts. The V gene is TRBV20-1, the J gene TRBJ1-4, with TRBD1 identical over 8 bases. The CDR3 contains 12 residues. The germline V gene has CDR1 DFQATT and CDR2 SNEGSKA (reference sequence). Trimming cost V 3 bases and J 8 bases; bases outside gene matches: 2. CDR3 sequence: CSARGTGEKLFF. In nucleotides, the CDR3 is TGCAGTGCTAGGGGGACAGGCGAAAAACTGTTTTTT.

The V gene is TRBV7-9, the J gene TRBJ1-3; 9 positions match TRBD1. This CDR3 contains 18 residues. The germline V gene has CDR1 SEHNR and CDR2 FQNEAQ (reference sequence). V gave up 5 bases and J gave up 7 bases; unmatched junction bases: 18. The CDR3 coding sequence is TGTGCCAGCAGCCCACTTTACGGTAGAACAGGGGGCCGGAACACCATATATTTT. Translating it yields CASSPLYGRTGGRNTIYF.

This clonotype was seen many times. V gene TRBV6-4 combines with J gene TRBJ1-2; 9 bases line up with TRBD1. The CDR3 totals 17 residues. Germline V gene lookup returns CDR1 MRHNA and CDR2 SNTAGT. V trimming: 2 bases; J trimming: 4 bases; junction bases outside the gene matches: 11. The CDR3 sequence is CASSDPSQDRGLYGYTF. As DNA, the CDR3 is TGTGCCAGCAGTGACCCCTCCCAGGACAGGGGACTCTATGGCTACACCTTC.

The chain recombines TRBV4-3 with TRBJ2-3, with 9 bases identical to TRBD2. The junction had 6 bases not matched to a gene; V was cut back by 0 bases and J by 2 bases. Germline lookup yields CDR1 LGHNA and CDR2 YSLEER. The CDR3 sequence is 17 residues long. The DNA of the CDR3 is TGCGCCAGCAGCCAAGATCCTAGCGGGGTCCCCACAGATACGCAGTATTTT. Amino acid sequence: CASSQDPSGVPTDTQYF.

The J gene is TRBJ1-1, the V gene TRBV6-2 or TRBV6-3; no clear D. The ends were cut back, 2 bases at V and 0 bases at J, with 7 bases in the middle. The CDR3 totals 14 residues. Germline assignment: CDR1 MNHEY and CDR2 SVGEGT. The CDR3 loop is CASSYAYMNTEAFF. The CDR3 region has the DNA TGTGCCAGCAGTTACGCTTATATGAACACTGAAGCTTTCTTT.

This clonotype has only a few counts. The J gene is TRBJ2-2, the V gene TRBV7-3; 8 bases match TRBD1. The J segment lost 7 bases and the V segment lost 5 bases, leaving 3 bases of the junction unmatched. The CDR3 sequence is 13 residues long. Germline V gene sequence: CDR1 SGHTA, CDR2 FQGTGA. CDR3 in amino acids: CASSQQGDGELFF. CDR3 in DNA: TGTGCCAGCAGCCAACAGGGGGACGGGGAGCTGTTTTTT.

This rearrangement joins TRBV6-5 to TRBJ1-1, with a possible D match to TRBD1 (6 bases). The CDR3 runs to 15 residues. The V end lost 0 bases, the J end lost 4 bases, and 12 bases lay between the germline ends. Per the germline V gene, CDR1 is MNHEY and CDR2 is SVGAGI. The CDR3 bases are TGTGCCAGCAGTTACTCGCGGGGGGGCGGCACTGAAGCTTTCTTT. Translating gives CASSYSRGGGTEAFF.

This clonotype was counted at least ten times. This rearrangement joins TRBV6-4 to TRBJ1-6; a possible D gene is TRBD1 (5 bases). CDR3 length: 14 residues. Trimming pared 6 bases from V and 7 bases from J, leaving 13 bases between. Germline V gene data show CDR1 as MRHNA and CDR2 as SNTAGT. CDR3 sequence: CASRPAGGNSPLHF. In DNA form, the CDR3 reads TGTGCCAGCAGGCCAGCGGGGGGGAATTCACCCCTCCACTTT.

The V and J genes are TRBV18 and TRBJ2-1; TRBD2 matches at 9 bases. J gave up 10 bases and V 0 bases, and 22 bases lay outside the gene matches. The CDR3 length is 20 residues. Germline V gives CDR1 KGHSH, CDR2 LQKENI. The CDR3 sequence: CASSPPTGGQISGRLYEQFF. The CDR3 coding sequence is TGTGCCAGCTCACCACCTACTGGGGGACAGATAAGCGGGAGGCTGTACGAGCAGTTCTTC.